This record concerns one T cell receptor beta chain sequence. CDR1 and CDR2 (germline): SEHNR, FQNEAQ (reference sequence). Germline trimming cut 6 bases from V and 5 bases from J; bases unmatched to any gene: 3. There are 14 residues in the CDR3. This specimen comes from a study of T cell changes during pregnancy in multiple sclerosis. Produced via immunoSEQ multiplex PCR; TCRdb's table is partial and in-frame only. The data show 50,000 or so clones, roughly 92% seen once. The chain carries TRBV7-9 and TRBJ2-2; 10 nucleotides match TRBD2. The receptor was derived from a female donor with multiple sclerosis, enrolled in a pregnancy study. The sequenced sample was CD4+ T cells from peripheral blood mononuclear cells, obtained before pregnancy. The CDR3 loop reads CASRQLAGTGELFF. CDR3 bases: TGTGCCAGCAGGCAACTAGCGGGAACCGGGGAGCTGTTTTTT.